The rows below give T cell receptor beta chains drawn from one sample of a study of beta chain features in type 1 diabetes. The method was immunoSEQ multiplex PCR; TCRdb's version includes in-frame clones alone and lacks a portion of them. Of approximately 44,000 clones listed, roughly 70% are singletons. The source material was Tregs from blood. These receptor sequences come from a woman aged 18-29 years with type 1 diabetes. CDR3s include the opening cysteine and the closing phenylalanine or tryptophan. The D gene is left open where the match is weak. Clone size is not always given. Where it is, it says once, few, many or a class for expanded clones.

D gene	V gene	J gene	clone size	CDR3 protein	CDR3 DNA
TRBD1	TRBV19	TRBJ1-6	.	CASTVVTGDNSPLHF	TGTGCCAGTACCGTAGTAACAGGGGATAATTCACCCCTCCACTTT
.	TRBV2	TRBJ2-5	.	CASKFQALETQYF	TGTGCCAGCAAATTCCAGGCCTTAGAGACCCAGTACTTC
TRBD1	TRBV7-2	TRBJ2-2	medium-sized	CASSPGTARELFF	TGTGCCAGCAGCCCCGGGACAGCCAGGGAGCTGTTTTTT
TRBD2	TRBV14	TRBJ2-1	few	CASTRGGRAWNEQFF	TGTGCCAGCACCCGGGGCGGGAGGGCCTGGAATGAGCAGTTCTTC
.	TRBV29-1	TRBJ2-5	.	CSGRDSRQETQYF	TGCAGCGGGCGGGACAGCCGACAAGAGACCCAGTACTTC
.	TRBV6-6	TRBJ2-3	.	CASRTDTQYF	TGTGCCTCGCGTACAGATACGCAGTATTTT
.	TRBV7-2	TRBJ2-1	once	CASSQTRGQFF	TGTGCCAGCAGCCAGACCCGGGGGCAGTTCTTC
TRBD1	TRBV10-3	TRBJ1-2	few	CAIRGQGFEGYTF	TGTGCCATCAGAGGACAGGGGTTCGAAGGCTACACCTTC
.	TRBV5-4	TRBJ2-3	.	CASSFGGGRTDTQYF	TGTGCCAGCAGCTTCGGCGGGGGCCGCACAGATACGCAGTATTTT
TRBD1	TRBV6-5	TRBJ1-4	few	CASSYSTGGNEKLFF	TGTGCCAGCAGTTACTCGACAGGGGGCAATGAAAAACTGTTTTTT
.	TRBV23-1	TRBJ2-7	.	CASSHTGTHYEQYF	TGCGCCAGCAGTCACACCGGGACACACTACGAGCAGTACTTC
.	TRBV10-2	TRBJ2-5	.	CASNAPGLQETQYF	TGCGCCAGCAATGCCCCAGGTTTACAAGAGACCCAGTACTTC
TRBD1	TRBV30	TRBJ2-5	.	CAWTVGTGVVQETQYF	TGTGCCTGGACCGTCGGGACAGGAGTAGTCCAAGAGACCCAGTACTTC
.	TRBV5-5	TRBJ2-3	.	CASSTRLDPASWQYF	TGTGCCAGCAGCACCCGACTCGACCCGGCGTCGTGGCAGTATTTT
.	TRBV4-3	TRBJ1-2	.	CASSQEPWAYGYTF	TGCGCCAGCAGCCAAGAACCCTGGGCCTATGGCTACACCTTC
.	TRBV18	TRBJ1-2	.	CASSLDRTNYGYTF	TGTGCCAGCTCACTCGACAGGACTAACTATGGCTACACCTTC
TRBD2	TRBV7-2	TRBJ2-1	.	CASSASRGGSYNEQFF	TGTGCCAGCAGCGCGAGCCGCGGGGGGAGCTACAATGAGCAGTTCTTC
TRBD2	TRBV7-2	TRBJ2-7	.	CASSLLGGENYEQYF	TGTGCCAGCAGCTTATTGGGAGGGGAGAACTACGAGCAGTACTTC
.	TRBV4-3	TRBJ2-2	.	CASSQLLAGELFF	TGCGCCAGCAGCCAACTTCTTGCGGGGGAGCTGTTTTTT
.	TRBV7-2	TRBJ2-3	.	CASSVGTDTQYF	TGTGCCAGCAGCGTCGGCACAGATACGCAGTATTTT
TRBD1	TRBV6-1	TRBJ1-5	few	CASSVTGGQPQHF	TGTGCCAGCAGTGTGACAGGGGGTCAGCCCCAGCATTTT
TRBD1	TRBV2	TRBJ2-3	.	CASRLSDRAADTQYF	TGTGCCAGCAGATTATCGGACAGGGCAGCAGATACGCAGTATTTT
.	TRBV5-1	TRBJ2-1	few	CASSLDRSYNEQFF	TGCGCCAGCAGCTTGGATCGGTCCTACAATGAGCAGTTCTTC
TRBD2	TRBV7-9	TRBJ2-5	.	CASSLALAGSRAQYF	TGTGCCAGCAGCTTAGCACTAGCGGGGTCCCGGGCCCAGTACTTC
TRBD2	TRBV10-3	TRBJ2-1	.	CATTELAGGYEQFF	TGTGCCACCACGGAACTAGCGGGAGGGTATGAGCAGTTCTTC
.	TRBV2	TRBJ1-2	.	CASREGSFRGYTF	TGTGCCAGCAGGGAGGGATCCTTTCGGGGCTACACCTTC
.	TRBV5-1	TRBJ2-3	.	CASSWPPDTQYF	TGCGCCAGCAGCTGGCCTCCAGATACGCAGTATTTT
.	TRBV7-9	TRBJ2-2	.	CASSLYYTGELFF	TGTGCCAGCAGCTTATATTACACCGGGGAGCTGTTTTTT
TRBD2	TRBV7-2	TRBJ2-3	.	CASSLGLAVVTQYF	TGTGCCAGCAGCTTAGGACTAGCGGTAGTTACGCAGTATTTT
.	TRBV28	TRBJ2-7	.	CASNPPRGAAYEQYF	TGTGCCAGCAATCCTCCCAGGGGGGCGGCCTACGAGCAGTACTTC
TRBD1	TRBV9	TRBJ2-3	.	CASSVRPGTGADTQYF	TGTGCCAGCAGCGTACGGCCCGGGACAGGGGCAGATACGCAGTATTTT
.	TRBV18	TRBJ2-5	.	CASSPRAGLQETQYF	TGTGCCAGCTCCCCAAGAGCAGGCCTCCAAGAGACCCAGTACTTC
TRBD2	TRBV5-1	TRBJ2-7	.	CASSFGPGGSGEQYF	TGCGCCAGCAGCTTTGGGCCGGGAGGCTCTGGGGAGCAGTACTTC
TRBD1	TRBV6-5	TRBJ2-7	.	CASSYGTGSEQYF	TGTGCCAGCAGTTACGGGACAGGCTCCGAGCAGTACTTC
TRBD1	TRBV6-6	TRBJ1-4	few	CASSYSGTGGKKLFF	TGTGCCAGCAGTTACTCCGGGACAGGGGGCAAAAAACTGTTTTTT
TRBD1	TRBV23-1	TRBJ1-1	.	CASSRDRARAPNTEAFF	TGCGCCAGCAGTCGAGACAGGGCAAGGGCACCGAACACTGAAGCTTTCTTT
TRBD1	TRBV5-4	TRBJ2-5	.	CASSGTGNQETQYF	TGTGCCAGCTCCGGGACAGGGAACCAAGAGACCCAGTACTTC
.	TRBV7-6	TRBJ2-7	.	CASSSRDKVVYEQYF	TGTGCCAGCAGCAGCCGGGACAAGGTAGTCTACGAGCAGTACTTC
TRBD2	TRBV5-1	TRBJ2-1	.	CASSWGLAGGNAYNEQFF	TGCGCCAGCAGCTGGGGGCTAGCGGGAGGGAACGCCTACAATGAGCAGTTCTTC
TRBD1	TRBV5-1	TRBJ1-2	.	CASSLGWTGLGYGYTF	TGCGCCAGCAGCTTGGGATGGACAGGATTAGGGTATGGCTACACCTTC
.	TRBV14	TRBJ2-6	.	CASGQIGALRANVLTF	TGTGCCAGCGGCCAAATTGGGGCTCTGAGGGCCAACGTCCTGACTTTC
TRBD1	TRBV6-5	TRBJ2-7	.	CASRTGGSDEQYF	TGTGCCAGCAGGACAGGGGGCTCGGACGAGCAGTACTTC
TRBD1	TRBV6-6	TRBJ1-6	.	CASSRQDRLNSPLHF	TGTGCCAGCAGTCGCCAGGACAGGCTCAATTCACCCCTCCACTTT
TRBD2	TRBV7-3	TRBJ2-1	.	CASSLVAGVSNEQFF	TGTGCCAGCAGCTTAGTAGCGGGAGTTAGTAATGAGCAGTTCTTC
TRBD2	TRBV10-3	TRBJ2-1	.	CAISEASGSLYNEQFF	TGTGCCATCAGTGAGGCTAGCGGGAGTCTCTACAATGAGCAGTTCTTC
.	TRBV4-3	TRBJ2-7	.	CASSQVDGSEQYF	TGCGCCAGCAGCCAAGTCGACGGGTCCGAGCAGTACTTC
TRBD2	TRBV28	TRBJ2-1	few	CASSLPTTAGGHEQFF	TGTGCCAGCAGTTTACCCACTACAGCGGGAGGTCATGAGCAGTTCTTC
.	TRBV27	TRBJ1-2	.	CASRAAGAFNYGYTF	TGTGCCAGCAGAGCCGCAGGCGCATTTAACTATGGCTACACCTTC
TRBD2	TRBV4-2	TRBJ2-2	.	CASSLRTSGSTGELFF	TGTGCCAGCAGCCTGAGGACTAGCGGGAGTACCGGGGAGCTGTTTTTT
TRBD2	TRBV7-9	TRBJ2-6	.	CASTSRGGPGANVLTF	TGTGCCAGCACCTCCCGGGGGGGCCCTGGGGCCAACGTCCTGACTTTC
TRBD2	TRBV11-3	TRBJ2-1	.	CASGTGTVGLDFF	TGTGCCAGCGGGACCGGGACCGTCGGACTAGATTTCTTC
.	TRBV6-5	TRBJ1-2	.	CASSYSTGANYGYTF	TGTGCCAGCAGTTACTCGACGGGAGCTAACTATGGCTACACCTTC
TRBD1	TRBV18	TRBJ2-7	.	CASSLGQGFYEQYF	TGTGCCAGCTCACTGGGACAGGGTTTCTACGAGCAGTACTTC
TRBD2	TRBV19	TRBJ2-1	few	CASSWGLAGYEQFF	TGTGCCAGTAGTTGGGGACTAGCGGGATATGAGCAGTTCTTC
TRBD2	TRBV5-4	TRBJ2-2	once	CASSSGGPGELFF	TGTGCCAGCAGTAGCGGGGGACCCGGGGAGCTGTTTTTT
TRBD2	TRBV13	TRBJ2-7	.	CASSFRLAGAYEQYF	TGTGCCAGCAGCTTCCGACTAGCGGGAGCCTACGAGCAGTACTTC
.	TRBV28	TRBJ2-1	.	CASSLPQGAGGYNEQFF	TGTGCCAGCAGTTTACCCCAGGGGGCGGGGGGGTACAATGAGCAGTTCTTC
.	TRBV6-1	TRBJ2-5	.	CASSEAESGPTQETQYF	TGTGCCAGCAGTGAAGCAGAAAGCGGGCCAACCCAAGAGACCCAGTACTTC